What follows describes a single T cell receptor (beta chain). The antigen is unknown. Trimming removed 5 bases at V and 0 bases at J, with 14 bases between. Germline lookup yields CDR1 LNHDA and CDR2 SQIVND (reference sequence). The CDR3 totals 16 residues. These data are taken from a study of cytomegalovirus exposure and HLA in healthy donors. General study results and limits: The finding came from a later analysis; first-cohort TCR clusters tended to co-occur in the 110 or so validation repertoires.

Repertoires were generated with immunoSEQ multiplex PCR, while TCRdb's copy carries only in-frame clones and drops some. The sample yields 300,000 to 400,000 clones, about nine tenths seen once. Source material: PBMCs. The J gene is TRBJ1-5, the V gene TRBV19; no clear D. The origin of this receptor is a woman aged 18-35 years in good health and CMV-seronegative. CDR3 coding DNA: TGTGCCAGTAGTCCTGGCGGCCTCTATAGCAATCAGCCCCAGCATTTT. Its protein is CASSPGGLYSNQPQHF. The full variable domain, its missing parts supplied by reference TRBV19 and TRBJ1-5, is DGGITQSPKYLFRKEGQNVTLSCEQNLNHDAMYWYRQDPGQGLRLIYYSQIVNDFQKGDIAEGYSVSREKKESFPLTVTSAQKNPTAFYLCASSPGGLYSNQPQHFGDGTRLSIL.